This TCR beta chain was sequenced in a study of tumor-infiltrating lymphocytes in oesophageal squamous cell carcinoma. MiXCR, run by TCRdb on the reads, gives a single entry per CDR3 protein. The sample shows 12,000 or so distinct CDR3 sequences, roughly 60% of them seen only once. J was trimmed by 2 bases and V by 5 bases; bases with no gene match: 2. CDR1 and CDR2 from the germline V gene are SGHDT and YYEEEE. This CDR3 has 14 amino acids. This clonotype originated in a female donor with esophageal squamous cell carcinoma. Sequenced material: blood. The V and J genes are TRBV5-6 and TRBJ2-5; TRBD2 matches 11 bases. CDR3 in DNA: TGTGCCAGCAGTGGGACTAGCGGACAAGAGACCCAGTACTTC. It yields the protein CASSGTSGQETQYF. Full variable domain (remainder filled in from reference TRBV5-6 and TRBJ2-5): DAGVTQSPTHLIKTRGQQVTLRCSPKSGHDTVSWYQQALGQGPQFIFQYYEEEERQRGNFPDRFSGHQFPNYSSELNVNALLLGDSALYLCASSGTSGQETQYFGPGTRLLVL.